The sequence of this T cell receptor beta chain was determined in a study of OX40 agonist ivuxolimab in advanced cancers. For the study at large: An agonistic anti-OX40 (CD134) antibody, ivuxolimab, was used to treat the patients. Every patient in dose escalation had hepatocellular carcinoma, melanoma, renal cell or head and neck cancer.

This CDR3 has 14 residues. CDR1 and CDR2 (germline): SGHNT, YENEEA. Broader study findings: In general, CD8+ T cells held more expanded clones than CD4+ did, on average.

Here immunoSEQ multiplex PCR was the method, and the copy in TCRdb shows in-frame clones only, minus some. Of roughly 67,000 clones listed, approximately 82% are singletons. As for this clone: Its target is not known. The junction shows a germline mismatch at one end, possibly a read error. Additional DNA sequences in this sample encode the identical CDR3.

The V gene is TRBV11-3, the J gene TRBJ2-1, with D tentatively TRBD1 (5 bases). Sequencing was performed on CD4+ or CD8+ T cells sorted from blood, taken in a trial of the OX40 agonist ivuxolimab. This sequence was found in an adult with an advanced solid tumor such as melanoma, head and neck, liver or kidney cancer. The CDR3 sequence is CASSLGGRHNEQFF. Here the CDR3 DNA reads TGTGCCAGCAGCTTAGGGGGCAGGCACAACGAGCAGTTCTTC.